What follows are 7 T cell receptor beta chains derived from one specimen sequenced in a study of shared clonotypes between healthy human individuals. Clones were sequenced by immunoSEQ multiplex PCR, and TCRdb holds only the in-frame ones, with some missing. The sample lists 2 million to 3 million clones, more than 85% occurring once. The sample consisted of naive CD4+ T cells from PBMCs. The sample's subset: CD45RA+ positively selected. These receptors came from a man between 18 and 29 years old in good health. Some clones in this sample may be carry-over from other donors' samples.

This chain connects TRBV27 to TRBJ2-7, with TRBD2 identical over 13 bases. In germline, CDR1 is MNHEY, CDR2 SMNVEV (reference sequence). The V and J ends lost 6 bases and 5 bases, in that order; junction bases with no gene match: 10. CDR3 length: 16 residues. Here the CDR3 DNA reads TGTGCCAGCAGAATAACCGGACTAGCGGGAGTACACGAGCAGTACTTC. Translated, it gives CASRITGLAGVHEQYF.

The V gene is TRBV5-4, the J gene TRBJ1-1; D remains unclear. Germline V gives CDR1 SGHNT, CDR2 YYREEE (reference sequence). The CDR3 extends over 13 amino acids. The V end was cut by 1 base, the J end by 6 bases, with 10 bases between. The CDR3 DNA sequence: TGTGCCAGCAGCTTGTCGAGCTTGCCTGAAGCTTTCTTT. The encoded protein is CASSLSSLPEAFF.

This clone was seen just once. The chain has TRBV2 and TRBJ1-1; D gene ambiguous. Trimming took 4 bases from V and 2 from J, leaving 14 bases between them. Germline V gives CDR1 SNHLY, CDR2 FYNNEI. This CDR3 is 15 amino acids long. CDR3 amino acids: CASSVDQQPNTEAFF. The CDR3 DNA reads as TGTGCCAGCAGTGTCGATCAACAGCCTAACACTGAAGCTTTCTTT.

The chain links TRBV19 to TRBJ2-2; the match to TRBD2 covers 9 bases. The CDR3 consists of 18 residues. Trimming removed 3 bases from V and 5 bases from J; junction bases left unmatched: 13. Germline lookup yields CDR1 LNHDA and CDR2 SQIVND (reference sequence). The DNA of the CDR3 is TGTGCCAGTAGTATCGGTTTGGGGAGCGGGAGGCGTACCGGGGAGCTGTTTTTT. As protein: CASSIGLGSGRRTGELFF.

The gene calls are TRBV27 and TRBJ2-5; no clear D gene. The V gene lost 4 bases and the J gene lost 2 bases, with 17 bases spanning the gap. Germline assignment: CDR1 MNHEY and CDR2 SMNVEV (reference sequence). The CDR3 has 16 amino acids. Here the CDR3 reads CASSSHRALGQETQYF. CDR3 coding DNA: TGTGCCAGCAGTTCGCACCGGGCCCTTGGGCAAGAGACCCAGTACTTC.

This clone was picked up one time. The chain carries TRBV5-4 and TRBJ2-2; 9 bases are shared with TRBD1. Germline loops: CDR1 SGHNT, CDR2 YYREEE (reference sequence). V was clipped by 4 bases and J by 1 base; unmatched bases: 2. The length of the CDR3 is 15 residues. For the CDR3, the DNA is TGTGCCAGCAGCGGGACAGGGAAGAACACCGGGGAGCTGTTTTTT. Translating it yields CASSGTGKNTGELFF.

The chain links TRBV28 to TRBJ2-5; TRBD1 is a possible D gene (5 bases). Trimming removed 7 bases at V and 1 base at J, with 19 bases between. The length of the CDR3 is 16 residues. In germline, CDR1 is MDHEN, CDR2 SYDVKM. The CDR3 DNA sequence: TGTGCCAGCACCCCACGAGGCAGGGCCCCCCAAGAGACCCAGTACTTC. Its protein is CASTPRGRAPQETQYF.